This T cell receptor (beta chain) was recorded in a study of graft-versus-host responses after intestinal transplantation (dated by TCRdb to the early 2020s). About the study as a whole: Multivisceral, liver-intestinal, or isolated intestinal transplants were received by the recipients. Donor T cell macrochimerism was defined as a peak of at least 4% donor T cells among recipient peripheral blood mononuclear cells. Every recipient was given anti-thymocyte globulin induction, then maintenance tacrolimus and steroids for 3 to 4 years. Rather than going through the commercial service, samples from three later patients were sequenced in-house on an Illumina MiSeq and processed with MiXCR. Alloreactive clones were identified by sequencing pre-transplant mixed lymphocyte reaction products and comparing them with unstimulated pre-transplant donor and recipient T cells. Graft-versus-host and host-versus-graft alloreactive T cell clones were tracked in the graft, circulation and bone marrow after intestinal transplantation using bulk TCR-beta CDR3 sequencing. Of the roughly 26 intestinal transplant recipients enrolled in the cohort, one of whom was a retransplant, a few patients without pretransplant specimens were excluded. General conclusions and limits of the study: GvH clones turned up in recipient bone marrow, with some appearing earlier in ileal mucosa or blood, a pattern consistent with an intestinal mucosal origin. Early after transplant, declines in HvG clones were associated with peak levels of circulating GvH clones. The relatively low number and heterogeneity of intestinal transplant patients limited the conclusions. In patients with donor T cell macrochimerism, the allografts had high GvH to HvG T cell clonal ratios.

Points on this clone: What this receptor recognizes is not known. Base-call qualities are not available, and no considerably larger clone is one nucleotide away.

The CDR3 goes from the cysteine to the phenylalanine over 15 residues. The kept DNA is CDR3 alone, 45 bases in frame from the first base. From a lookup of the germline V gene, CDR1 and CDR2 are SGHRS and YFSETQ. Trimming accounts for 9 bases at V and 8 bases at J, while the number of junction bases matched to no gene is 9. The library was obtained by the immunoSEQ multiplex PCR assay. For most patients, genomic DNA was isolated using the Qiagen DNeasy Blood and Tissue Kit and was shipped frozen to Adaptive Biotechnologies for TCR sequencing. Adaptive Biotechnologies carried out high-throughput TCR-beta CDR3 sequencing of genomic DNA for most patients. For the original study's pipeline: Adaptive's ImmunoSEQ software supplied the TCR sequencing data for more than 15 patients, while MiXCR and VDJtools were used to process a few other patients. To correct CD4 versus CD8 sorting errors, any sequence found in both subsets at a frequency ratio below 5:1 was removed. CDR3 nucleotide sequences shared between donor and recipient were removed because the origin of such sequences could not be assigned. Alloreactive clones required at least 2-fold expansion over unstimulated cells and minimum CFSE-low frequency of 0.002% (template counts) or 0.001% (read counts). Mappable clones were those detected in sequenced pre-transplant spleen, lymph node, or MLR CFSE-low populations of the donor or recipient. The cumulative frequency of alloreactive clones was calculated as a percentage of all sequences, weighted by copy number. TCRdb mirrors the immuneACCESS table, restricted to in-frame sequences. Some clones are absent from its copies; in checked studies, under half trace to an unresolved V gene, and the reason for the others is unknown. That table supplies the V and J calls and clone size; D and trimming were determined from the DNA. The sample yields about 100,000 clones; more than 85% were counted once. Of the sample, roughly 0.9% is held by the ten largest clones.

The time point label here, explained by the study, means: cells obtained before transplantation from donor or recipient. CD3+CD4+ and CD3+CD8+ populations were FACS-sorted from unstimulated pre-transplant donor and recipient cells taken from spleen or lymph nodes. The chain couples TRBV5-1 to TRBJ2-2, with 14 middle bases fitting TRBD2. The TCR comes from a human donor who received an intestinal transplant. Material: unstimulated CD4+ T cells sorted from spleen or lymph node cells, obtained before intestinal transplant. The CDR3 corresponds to CATTTSGGAVGELFF. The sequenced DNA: TGCGCCACTACGACTAGCGGGGGGGCCGTTGGGGAGCTGTTTTTT. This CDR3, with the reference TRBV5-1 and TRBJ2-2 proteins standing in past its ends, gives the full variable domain KAGVTQTPRYLIKTRGQQVTLSCSPISGHRSVSWYQQTPGQGLQFLFEYFSETQRNKGNFPGRFSGRQFSNSRSEMNVSTLELGDSALYLCATTTSGGAVGELFFGEGSRLTVL.